The subject of this entry is one T cell receptor (beta chain). Method: immunoSEQ multiplex PCR; TCRdb's copy keeps in-frame clones and lacks some. This sample has around 7,800 clones, with roughly 84% found just once. The data are from a study of control samples from healthy donors and cancer patients. The CDR3 consists of 15 residues. Trimming pared 5 bases from V and 0 bases from J, leaving 13 bases between. Germline CDR1 reads MNHEY; CDR2 reads SVGEGT. The J gene is TRBJ1-1, the V gene TRBV6-2 or TRBV6-3; D is perhaps TRBD1 (5 bases). Sequencing was carried out using PBMCs. The receptor's source is a man in his 70s with lung cancer. The CDR3 here is CASSPGTLMNTEAFF. CDR3 nucleotides: TGTGCCAGCAGTCCCGGGACCCTGATGAACACTGAAGCTTTCTTT.